The entry that follows covers one TCR beta chain sequence. The entry originates in a study of shared clonotypes between healthy human individuals. The method was immunoSEQ multiplex PCR; TCRdb's version includes in-frame clones alone and lacks a portion of them. The sample holds roughly 1 million clones, about 80% seen once. Sequencing input: memory CD4+ T cells sorted from blood. Described subset: CD45RA-negative fraction. This clonotype was obtained from a man between 18 and 35 years old in good health.

CDR3 residues: CASSTWDGNNSPLHF. The CDR3 DNA reads as TGTGCCAGTAGTACTTGGGACGGGAATAATTCACCCCTCCACTTT. The chain couples TRBV19 to TRBJ1-6; a possible D gene is TRBD1 (5 bases). The V gene's germline CDR1 is LNHDA and CDR2 SQIVND (reference sequence). The CDR3 sequence is 15 residues long. V shed 4 bases and J shed 5 bases, with 12 bases lying between them.